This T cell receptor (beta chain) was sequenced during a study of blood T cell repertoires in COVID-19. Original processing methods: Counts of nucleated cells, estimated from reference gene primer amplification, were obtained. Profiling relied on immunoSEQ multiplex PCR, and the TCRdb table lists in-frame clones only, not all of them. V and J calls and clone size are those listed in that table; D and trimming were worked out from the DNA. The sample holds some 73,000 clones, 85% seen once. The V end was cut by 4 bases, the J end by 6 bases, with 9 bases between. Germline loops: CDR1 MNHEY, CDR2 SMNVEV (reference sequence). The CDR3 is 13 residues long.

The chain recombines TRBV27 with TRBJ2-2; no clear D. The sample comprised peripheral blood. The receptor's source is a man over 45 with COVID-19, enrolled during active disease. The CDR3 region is CASSYVVAGELFF. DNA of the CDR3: TGTGCCAGCAGTTATGTAGTAGCCGGGGAGCTGTTTTTT.